This T cell receptor beta chain appears in the sequencing data of a study of blood T cell repertoires in COVID-19. The count of this clone is one. In the source study's methods: Researchers report that nucleated cell counts were estimated from reference gene primer amplification. Data came from immunoSEQ multiplex PCR; TCRdb stores just in-frame clones and leaves some out. V, J and clone size are those of that table, while D and trimming were read from the DNA. The sample consists of about 37,000 clones, about 91% of them appearing once. The CDR3 is 11 residues long. V shed 2 bases and J shed 5 bases, with 6 bases lying between them. Looked up from germline, CDR1 is DFQATT and CDR2 is SNEGSKA (reference sequence).

The sample was peripheral blood. J is TRBJ2-5 and V is TRBV20-1; D gene ambiguous. The clonotype was recovered from a human donor in a cohort sampled during active COVID-19. The CDR3 is CSARSRETQYF. The CDR3 DNA reads as TGCAGTGCTAGATCTAGGGAGACCCAGTACTTC.